Listed below are T cell receptor beta chains from one sample, sequenced in a study of a mutant IDH1 vaccine in newly diagnosed glioma. Repertoires were generated with immunoSEQ multiplex PCR, while TCRdb's copy carries only in-frame clones and drops some. The repertoire consists of approximately 61,000 clones, with roughly 76% occurring once and the leading ten covering under 6%. No cognate antigen is known for these TCRs. Sequenced here: PBMCs, sampled from a glioma patient whose treatment included an IDH1 peptide vaccine. These TCRs come from a man between 40 and 49 years old with glioma. CDR3s include the opening cysteine and the closing phenylalanine or tryptophan. D genes are given only for firm matches. Part of the rows lack a size; the others show once, few, many or a class for expanded clones.

j_gene,d_gene,abundance,v_gene,CDR3aa,CDR3nt
TRBJ1-4,-,-,TRBV5-1,CASSLASSDTGLHYEKLFF,TGCGCCAGCAGCTTGGCCTCCTCCGACACAGGCCTACATTATGAAAAACTGTTTTTT
TRBJ1-1,-,-,TRBV15,CATSRDLVGRGTEAFF,TGTGCCACCAGCAGAGACCTTGTCGGGCGGGGCACTGAAGCTTTCTTT
TRBJ1-2,-,few,TRBV19,CASSIDGGGYTF,TGTGCCAGTAGTATCGATGGGGGCGGCTACACCTTC
TRBJ2-7,-,-,TRBV15,CATSSVLGFYEQYF,TGTGCCACCAGCAGCGTCCTAGGTTTCTACGAGCAGTACTTC
TRBJ2-3,-,few,TRBV11-2,CASSLEGGTDTQYF,TGTGCCAGCAGCTTAGAGGGGGGAACAGATACGCAGTATTTT
TRBJ2-5,-,-,TRBV7-8,CASSLAQETQYF,TGTGCCAGCAGCTTAGCGCAAGAGACCCAGTACTTC
TRBJ2-3,-,-,TRBV29-1,CGWRDLSDTQYF,TGCGGGTGGAGGGATTTATCAGATACGCAGTATTTT
TRBJ2-3,-,-,TRBV5-4,CASRPRGPFTDTQYF,TGTGCCAGCAGACCCAGGGGACCTTTCACAGATACGCAGTATTTT
TRBJ2-1,TRBD1,-,TRBV9,CASSVDPGQGMNEQFF,TGTGCCAGCAGCGTAGATCCGGGACAGGGGATGAATGAGCAGTTCTTC
TRBJ2-5,-,-,TRBV5-1,CASSLSWPRAASETQYF,TGCGCCAGCAGCTTGAGTTGGCCCAGGGCGGCATCAGAGACCCAGTACTTC
TRBJ2-3,-,-,TRBV6-5,CASSYSPTSYTQYF,TGTGCCAGCAGTTACTCGCCTACGAGTTATACGCAGTATTTT
TRBJ1-2,TRBD1,once,TRBV28,CASSQTGTGGFGYGYTF,TGTGCCAGCAGTCAGACCGGGACAGGGGGATTTGGGTATGGCTACACCTTC
TRBJ2-1,-,-,TRBV19,CASSIRSSAAYNEQFF,TGTGCCAGTAGTATACGCTCCTCAGCCGCCTACAATGAGCAGTTCTTC
TRBJ1-1,-,-,TRBV14,CASSQVARPRGEAFF,TGTGCCAGCAGCCAAGTTGCCAGGCCCCGGGGTGAAGCTTTCTTT
TRBJ2-3,-,-,TRBV11-3,CASSLALADTQYF,TGTGCCAGCAGCTTAGCTCTCGCCGATACGCAGTATTTT
TRBJ2-3,-,-,TRBV6-5,CASRGDSRTDTQYF,TGTGCCAGCAGAGGGGATAGTCGCACAGATACGCAGTATTTT
TRBJ2-7,-,-,TRBV5-4,CASSSPGGGNEQYF,TGTGCCAGCAGCTCCCCGGGAGGGGGCAACGAGCAGTACTTC
TRBJ1-1,-,once,TRBV28,CASTQGPWTEAFF,TGTGCCAGCACTCAGGGGCCATGGACTGAAGCTTTCTTT
TRBJ2-1,-,-,TRBV7-2,CASSLMGRNDNEQFF,TGTGCCAGCAGCTTAATGGGGCGGAATGACAATGAGCAGTTCTTC
TRBJ2-7,-,-,TRBV27,CASSFWPQGEQYF,TGTGCCAGCAGTTTTTGGCCCCAAGGCGAGCAGTACTTC
TRBJ1-2,TRBD1,-,TRBV7-2,CASSSTGVYGYTF,TGTGCCAGCAGCTCAACAGGGGTTTATGGCTACACCTTC
TRBJ2-2,-,-,TRBV12-5,CASGLGQGWTGELFF,TGTGCTAGTGGTTTGGGGCAGGGATGGACCGGGGAGCTGTTTTTT
TRBJ2-1,TRBD2,-,TRBV7-9,CASSSRGERRQFF,TGTGCCAGCAGCTCGCGGGGGGAACGCAGGCAGTTCTTC
TRBJ2-7,-,-,TRBV21-1,CASSKGHWVDLYEQYF,TGTGCCAGCAGCAAAGGGCATTGGGTGGACCTCTACGAGCAGTACTTC
TRBJ2-5,TRBD2,-,TRBV5-1,CASSWTGTSGGDQETQYF,TGCGCCAGCAGCTGGACCGGGACTAGCGGGGGGGACCAAGAGACCCAGTACTTC
TRBJ2-6,-,-,TRBV7-2,CASSRSGPGGANVLTF,TGTGCCAGCAGCCGATCGGGGCCGGGTGGGGCCAACGTCCTGACTTTC
TRBJ1-5,-,-,TRBV5-6,CASSEQGSNQPQHF,TGTGCCAGCAGCGAACAGGGAAGCAATCAGCCCCAGCATTTT
TRBJ1-1,-,-,TRBV6-5,CASSLGKVTEAFF,TGTGCCAGCAGCCTTGGAAAAGTCACTGAAGCTTTCTTT
TRBJ1-5,-,-,TRBV10-3,CAISESRGDQPQHF,TGTGCCATCAGTGAGTCAAGGGGGGACCAGCCCCAGCATTTT
TRBJ1-1,-,once,TRBV10-3,CAISERQPLMNTEAFF,TGTGCCATCAGTGAACGTCAACCCTTAATGAACACTGAAGCTTTCTTT
TRBJ1-4,TRBD1,few,TRBV28,CASSPAGGGREKLFF,TGTGCCAGCAGTCCCGCAGGGGGCGGAAGGGAAAAACTGTTTTTT
TRBJ1-1,-,-,TRBV6-5,CASKGGNTEAFF,TGTGCCAGCAAAGGAGGGAACACTGAAGCTTTCTTT
TRBJ2-1,TRBD2,-,TRBV5-4,CASSEPGLASNEQFF,TGTGCCAGCAGCGAGCCGGGACTAGCGTCCAATGAGCAGTTCTTC
TRBJ1-2,-,-,TRBV28,CASGNYGYTF,TGTGCCAGCGGAAACTATGGCTACACCTTC
TRBJ2-2,-,-,TRBV19,CASNGQMNTGELFF,TGTGCCAGTAACGGACAGATGAACACCGGGGAGCTGTTTTTT
TRBJ2-7,-,-,TRBV28,CASSSRDLPGEQYF,TGTGCCAGCAGTTCCCGGGACCTCCCGGGCGAGCAGTACTTC
TRBJ2-7,TRBD1,-,TRBV6-6,CASRRQGAEQYF,TGTGCCAGCAGAAGACAGGGGGCCGAGCAGTACTTC
TRBJ1-4,TRBD1,-,TRBV6-4,CASRSMKGAREKLFF,TGTGCCAGCAGGAGTATGAAGGGGGCAAGGGAAAAACTGTTTTTT
TRBJ2-7,TRBD2,-,TRBV7-2,CASSPSGGPYEQYF,TGTGCCAGCAGCCCTAGCGGGGGCCCCTACGAGCAGTACTTC
TRBJ2-1,TRBD2,-,TRBV9,CASSPALGLAGLNEQFF,TGTGCCAGCAGCCCAGCCCTGGGACTAGCGGGTTTGAATGAGCAGTTCTTC
TRBJ1-1,-,-,TRBV30,CAWNRQQNTEAFF,TGTGCCTGGAACCGACAGCAGAACACTGAAGCTTTCTTT
TRBJ1-2,-,-,TRBV4-3,CASSQSRGNGYTF,TGCGCCAGCAGCCAATCTAGGGGAAATGGCTACACCTTC
TRBJ2-1,TRBD2,-,TRBV9,CASSVEVSTSGGWISYNEQFF,TGTGCCAGCAGCGTAGAAGTTTCGACTAGCGGGGGGTGGATCTCCTACAATGAGCAGTTCTTC
TRBJ2-7,-,-,TRBV12-5,CASGLALGTEQYF,TGTGCTAGTGGTTTGGCGTTGGGCACCGAGCAGTACTTC
TRBJ2-7,TRBD1,-,TRBV4-1,CASSQTGGPSEQYF,TGCGCCAGCAGCCAAACAGGGGGCCCCAGCGAGCAGTACTTC
TRBJ1-5,TRBD1,-,TRBV19,CASSILRTGAYNQPQHF,TGTGCCAGTAGTATTCTCCGGACAGGGGCTTACAATCAGCCCCAGCATTTT
TRBJ2-7,TRBD1,-,TRBV5-1,CASSLVQGDGEQYF,TGCGCCAGCAGCTTAGTGCAGGGGGACGGCGAGCAGTACTTC
TRBJ1-1,-,-,TRBV5-5,CASSSVLGPRVTEAFF,TGTGCCAGCAGCTCCGTATTGGGACCCAGGGTTACTGAAGCTTTCTTT
TRBJ1-4,-,-,TRBV7-6,CASSLNQGWSEKLFF,TGTGCCAGCAGCCTCAATCAGGGGTGGAGTGAAAAACTGTTTTTT
TRBJ1-1,-,-,TRBV7-2,CASSLDPGVYSSEAFF,TGTGCCAGCAGCTTAGATCCAGGGGTCTATAGCTCTGAAGCTTTCTTT
TRBJ2-3,TRBD2,few,TRBV16,CASSPLAGGTTDTQYF,TGTGCCAGCAGCCCGTTAGCGGGGGGGACCACAGATACGCAGTATTTT
TRBJ2-5,-,once,TRBV5-1,CASSFSRRTQYF,TGCGCCAGCAGCTTTAGCCGGAGGACCCAGTACTTC
TRBJ2-1,-,-,TRBV28,CASSLPGLVRTNEQFF,TGTGCCAGCAGTTTGCCCGGCCTGGTAAGGACCAATGAGCAGTTCTTC
TRBJ1-2,-,few,TRBV19,CASSIPGNRGYTF,TGTGCCAGTAGTATTCCAGGGAACAGGGGCTACACCTTC
TRBJ2-7,-,-,TRBV6-1,CASSEVGKRASYEQYF,TGTGCCAGCAGTGAAGTAGGTAAGCGGGCCTCCTACGAGCAGTACTTC
TRBJ2-5,-,-,TRBV5-6,CASSVAVGETQYF,TGTGCCAGCAGCGTCGCTGTTGGAGAGACCCAGTACTTC
TRBJ2-1,TRBD1,-,TRBV19,CASSPDFSGTGGLDEQFF,TGTGCCAGTAGTCCTGACTTCTCCGGGACAGGGGGCCTCGATGAGCAGTTCTTC
TRBJ2-7,-,-,TRBV2,CASSEAIAASSYEQYF,TGTGCCAGCAGTGAAGCGATCGCCGCGAGCTCCTACGAGCAGTACTTC
TRBJ2-2,-,-,TRBV27,CASRGSVTGELFF,TGTGCCAGCAGGGGCTCGGTCACCGGGGAGCTGTTTTTT
TRBJ2-1,TRBD2,-,TRBV18,CASSPGFETGLAGAYNEQFF,TGTGCCAGCTCACCGGGTTTTGAGACAGGACTAGCGGGGGCCTACAATGAGCAGTTCTTC